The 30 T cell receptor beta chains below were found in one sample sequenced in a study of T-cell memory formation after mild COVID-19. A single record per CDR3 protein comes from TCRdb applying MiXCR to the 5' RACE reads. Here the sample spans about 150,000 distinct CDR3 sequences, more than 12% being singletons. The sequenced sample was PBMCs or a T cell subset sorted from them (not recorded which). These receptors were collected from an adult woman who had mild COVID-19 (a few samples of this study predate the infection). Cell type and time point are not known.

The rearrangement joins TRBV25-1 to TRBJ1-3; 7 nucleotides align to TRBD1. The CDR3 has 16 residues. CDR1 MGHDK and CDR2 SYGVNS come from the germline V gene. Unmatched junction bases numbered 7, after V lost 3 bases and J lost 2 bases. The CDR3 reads CASSDPRTGAGNTIYF. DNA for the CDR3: TGTGCCAGCAGTGATCCCAGGACAGGCGCTGGAAACACCATATATTTT.

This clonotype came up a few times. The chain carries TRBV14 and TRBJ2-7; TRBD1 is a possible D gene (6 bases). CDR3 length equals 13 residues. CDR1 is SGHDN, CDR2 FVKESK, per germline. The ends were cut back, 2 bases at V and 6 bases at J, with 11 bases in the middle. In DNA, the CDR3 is TGTGCCAGCAGCCAATATACAGGGACCGAGCAGTACTTC. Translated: CASSQYTGTEQYF. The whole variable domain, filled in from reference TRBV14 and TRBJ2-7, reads EAGVTQFPSHSVIEKGQTVTLRCDPISGHDNLYWYRRVMGKEIKFLLHFVKESKQDESGMPNNRFLAERTGGTYSTLKVQPAELEDSGVYFCASSQYTGTEQYFGPGTRLTVT.

The CDR3 loop reads CASSSPRKTGLEGYTF. CDR3 in DNA: TGTGCCAGCAGCTCTCCGAGAAAGACGGGCCTGGAGGGCTACACCTTC. This chain links TRBV5-6 with TRBJ1-2; D is unclear. Per the germline V gene, CDR1 is SGHDT and CDR2 is YYEEEE. The V gene lost 3 bases and the J gene lost 8 bases, with 23 bases spanning the gap. The CDR3 runs 16 residues.

As DNA, the CDR3 is TGTGCCAGCAGCCAGGCTACGACTAGCGGGGAGACCCAGTACTTC. Translating gives CASSQATTSGETQYF. The V and J genes are TRBV4-2 and TRBJ2-5, with 10 bases aligning to TRBD2. CDR1 and CDR2 (germline): LGHNA, YNFKEQ. This CDR3 comprises 15 residues. V lost 3 bases and J lost 5; bases outside the gene matches: 6.

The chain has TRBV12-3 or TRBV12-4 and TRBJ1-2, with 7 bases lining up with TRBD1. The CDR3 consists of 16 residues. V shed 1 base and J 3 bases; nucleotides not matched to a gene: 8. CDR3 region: CASSLVPPGTDYGYTF. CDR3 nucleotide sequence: TGTGCCAGCAGTTTAGTTCCCCCCGGGACAGACTATGGCTACACCTTC.

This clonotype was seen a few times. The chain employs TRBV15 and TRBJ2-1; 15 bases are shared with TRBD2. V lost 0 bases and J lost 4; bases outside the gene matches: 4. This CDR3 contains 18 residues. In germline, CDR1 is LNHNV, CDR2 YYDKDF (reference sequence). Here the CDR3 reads CATSRDRGTSGRYNEQFF. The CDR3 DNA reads TGTGCCACCAGCAGAGATCGTGGGACTAGCGGGAGGTACAATGAGCAGTTCTTC.

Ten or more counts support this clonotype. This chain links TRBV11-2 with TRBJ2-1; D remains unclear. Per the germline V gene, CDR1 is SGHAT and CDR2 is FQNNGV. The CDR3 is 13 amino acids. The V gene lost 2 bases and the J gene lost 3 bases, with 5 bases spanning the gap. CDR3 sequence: CASSLQYYNEQFF. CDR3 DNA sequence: TGTGCCAGCAGCTTACAATACTACAATGAGCAGTTCTTC.

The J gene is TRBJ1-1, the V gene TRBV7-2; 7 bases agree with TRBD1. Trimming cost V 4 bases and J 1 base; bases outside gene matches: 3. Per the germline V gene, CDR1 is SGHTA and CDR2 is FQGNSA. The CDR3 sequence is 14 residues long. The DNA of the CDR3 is TGTGCCAGCAGCTCGCAGGGGGGGAACACTGAAGCTTTCTTT. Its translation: CASSSQGGNTEAFF.

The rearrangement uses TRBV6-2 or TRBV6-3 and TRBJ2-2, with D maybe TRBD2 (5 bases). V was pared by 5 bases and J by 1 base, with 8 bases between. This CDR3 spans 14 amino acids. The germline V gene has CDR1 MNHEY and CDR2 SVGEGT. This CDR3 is CASSIRGNTGELFF. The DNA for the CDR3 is TGTGCCAGCAGTATTCGGGGGAACACCGGGGAGCTGTTTTTT.

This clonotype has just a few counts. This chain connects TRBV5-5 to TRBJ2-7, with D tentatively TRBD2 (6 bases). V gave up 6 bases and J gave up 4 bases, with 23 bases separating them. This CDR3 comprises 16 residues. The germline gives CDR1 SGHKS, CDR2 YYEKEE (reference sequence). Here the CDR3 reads CASTFDPGGSEYEQYF. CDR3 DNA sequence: TGTGCCAGCACTTTTGACCCCGGGGGTTCGGAATACGAGCAGTACTTC.

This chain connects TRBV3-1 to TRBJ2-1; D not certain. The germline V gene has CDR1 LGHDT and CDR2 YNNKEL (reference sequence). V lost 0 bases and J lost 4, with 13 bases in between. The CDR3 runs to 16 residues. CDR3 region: CASSQDPAGPYNEQFF. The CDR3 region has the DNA TGTGCCAGCAGCCAAGATCCGGCAGGCCCTTACAATGAGCAGTTCTTC.

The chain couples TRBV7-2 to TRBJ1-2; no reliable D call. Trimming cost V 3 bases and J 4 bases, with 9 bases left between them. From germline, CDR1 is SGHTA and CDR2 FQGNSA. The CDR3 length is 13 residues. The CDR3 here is CASSLPEIYGYTF. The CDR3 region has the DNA TGTGCCAGCAGCTTGCCTGAGATCTATGGCTACACCTTC.

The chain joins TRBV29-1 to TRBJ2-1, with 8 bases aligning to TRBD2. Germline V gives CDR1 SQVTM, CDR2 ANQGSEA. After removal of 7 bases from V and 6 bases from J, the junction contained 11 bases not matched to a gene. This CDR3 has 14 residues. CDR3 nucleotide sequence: TGCAGCGCCCAGTCTAGCGGGTTCATCAATGAGCAGTTCTTC. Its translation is CSAQSSGFINEQFF.

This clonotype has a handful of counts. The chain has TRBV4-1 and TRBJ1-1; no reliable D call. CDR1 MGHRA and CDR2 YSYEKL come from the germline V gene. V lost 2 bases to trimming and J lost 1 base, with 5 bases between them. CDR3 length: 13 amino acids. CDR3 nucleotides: TGCGCCAGCAGCCAATCAAGGAACACTGAAGCTTTCTTT. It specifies CASSQSRNTEAFF.

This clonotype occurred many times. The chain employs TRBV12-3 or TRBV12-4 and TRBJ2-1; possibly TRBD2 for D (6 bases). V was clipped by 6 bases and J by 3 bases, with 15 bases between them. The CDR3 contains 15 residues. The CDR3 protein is CASSLGRSGYNEQFF. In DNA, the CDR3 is TGTGCCAGCAGCCTCGGGAGAAGCGGCTACAATGAGCAGTTCTTC.

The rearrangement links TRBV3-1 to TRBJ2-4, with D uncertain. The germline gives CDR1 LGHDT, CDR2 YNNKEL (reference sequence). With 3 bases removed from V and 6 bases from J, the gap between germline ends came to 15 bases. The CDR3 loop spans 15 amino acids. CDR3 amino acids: CASSQDPPPTNIQYF. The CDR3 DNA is TGTGCCAGCAGCCAGGACCCCCCCCCGACAAACATTCAGTACTTC.

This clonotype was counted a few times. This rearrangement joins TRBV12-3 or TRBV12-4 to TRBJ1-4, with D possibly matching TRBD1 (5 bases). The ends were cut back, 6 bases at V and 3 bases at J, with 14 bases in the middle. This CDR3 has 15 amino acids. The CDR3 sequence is CASRPDSWANEKLFF. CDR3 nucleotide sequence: TGTGCCAGCAGACCTGACAGCTGGGCTAATGAAAAACTGTTTTTT.

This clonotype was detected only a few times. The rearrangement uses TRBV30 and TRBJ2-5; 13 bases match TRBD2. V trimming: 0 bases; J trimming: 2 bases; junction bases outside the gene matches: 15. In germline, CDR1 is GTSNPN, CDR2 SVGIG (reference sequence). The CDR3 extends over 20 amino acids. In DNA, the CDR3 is TGTGCCTGGAGTGTATCCCGGACTAGCGGGAGACGACTGTCACAAGAGACCCAGTACTTC. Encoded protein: CAWSVSRTSGRRLSQETQYF.

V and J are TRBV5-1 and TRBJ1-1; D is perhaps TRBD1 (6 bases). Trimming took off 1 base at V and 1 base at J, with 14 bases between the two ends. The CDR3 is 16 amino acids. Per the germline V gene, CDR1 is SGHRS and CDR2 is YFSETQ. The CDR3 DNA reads TGCGCCAGCAGCTTGTCGTTAGGACAGCAGAACACTGAAGCTTTCTTT. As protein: CASSLSLGQQNTEAFF. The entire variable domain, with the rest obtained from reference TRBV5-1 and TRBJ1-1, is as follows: KAGVTQTPRYLIKTRGQQVTLSCSPISGHRSVSWYQQTPGQGLQFLFEYFSETQRNKGNFPGRFSGRQFSNSRSEMNVSTLELGDSALYLCASSLSLGQQNTEAFFGQGTRLTVV.

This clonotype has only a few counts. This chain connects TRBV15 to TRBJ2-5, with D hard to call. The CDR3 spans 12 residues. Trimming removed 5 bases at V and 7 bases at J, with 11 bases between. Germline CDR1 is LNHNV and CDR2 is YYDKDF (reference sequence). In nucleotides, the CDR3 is TGTGCCACCAGCCGGATGGATGCGACCCAGTACTTC. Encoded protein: CATSRMDATQYF.

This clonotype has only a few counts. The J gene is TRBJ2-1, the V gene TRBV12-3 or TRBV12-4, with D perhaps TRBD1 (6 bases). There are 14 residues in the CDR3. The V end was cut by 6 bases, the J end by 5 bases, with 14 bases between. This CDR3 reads CASSTFGQNNEQFF. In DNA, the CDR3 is TGTGCCAGCAGCACTTTCGGACAGAACAATGAGCAGTTCTTC.

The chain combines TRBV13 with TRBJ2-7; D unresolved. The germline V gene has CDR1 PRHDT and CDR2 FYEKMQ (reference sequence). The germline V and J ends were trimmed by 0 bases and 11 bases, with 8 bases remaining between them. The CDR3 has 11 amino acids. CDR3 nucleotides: TGTGCCAGCAGCTTAGGCCTAGAAGAGTACTTC. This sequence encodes CASSLGLEEYF.

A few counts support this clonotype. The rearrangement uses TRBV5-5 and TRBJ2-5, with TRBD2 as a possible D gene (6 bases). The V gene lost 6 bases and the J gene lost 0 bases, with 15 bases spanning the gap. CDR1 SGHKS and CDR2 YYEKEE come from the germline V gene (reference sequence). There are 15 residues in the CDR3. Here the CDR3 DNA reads TGTGCCAGCACCCTCCGGCTAGCGAACCAAGAGACCCAGTACTTC. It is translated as CASTLRLANQETQYF.

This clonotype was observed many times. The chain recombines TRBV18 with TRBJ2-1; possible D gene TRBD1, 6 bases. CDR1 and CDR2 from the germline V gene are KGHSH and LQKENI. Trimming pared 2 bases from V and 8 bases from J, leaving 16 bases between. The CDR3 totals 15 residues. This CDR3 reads CASSPSPVRGHEQFF. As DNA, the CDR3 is TGTGCCAGCTCACCATCGCCGGTCAGGGGCCATGAGCAGTTCTTC.

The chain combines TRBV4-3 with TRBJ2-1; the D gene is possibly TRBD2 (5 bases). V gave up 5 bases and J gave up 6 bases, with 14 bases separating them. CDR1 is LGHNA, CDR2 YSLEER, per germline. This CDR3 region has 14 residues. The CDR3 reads CASSFRASGNEQFF. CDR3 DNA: TGCGCCAGCAGCTTCCGGGCGAGCGGCAATGAGCAGTTCTTC.

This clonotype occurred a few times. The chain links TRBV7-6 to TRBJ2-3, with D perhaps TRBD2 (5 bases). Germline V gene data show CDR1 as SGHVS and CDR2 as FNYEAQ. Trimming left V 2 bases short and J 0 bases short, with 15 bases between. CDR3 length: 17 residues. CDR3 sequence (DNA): TGTGCCAGCAGCTTACTGGTAGCGACTTCAAGCACAGATACGCAGTATTTT. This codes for CASSLLVATSSTDTQYF.

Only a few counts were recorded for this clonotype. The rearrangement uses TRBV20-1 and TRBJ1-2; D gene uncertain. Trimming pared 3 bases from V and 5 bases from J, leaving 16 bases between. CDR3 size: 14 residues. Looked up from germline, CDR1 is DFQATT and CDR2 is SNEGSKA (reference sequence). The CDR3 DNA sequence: TGCAGTGCTAGTACGCGGCAAAAGACTTATGGCTACACCTTC. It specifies CSASTRQKTYGYTF.

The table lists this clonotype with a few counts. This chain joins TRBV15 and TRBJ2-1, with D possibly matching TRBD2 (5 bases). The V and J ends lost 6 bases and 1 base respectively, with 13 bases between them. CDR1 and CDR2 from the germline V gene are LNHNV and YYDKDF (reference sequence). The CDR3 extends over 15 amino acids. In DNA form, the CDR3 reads TGTGCCACCAGTCGCGGGCCTCCTTCCTACAATGAGCAGTTCTTC. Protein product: CATSRGPPSYNEQFF.

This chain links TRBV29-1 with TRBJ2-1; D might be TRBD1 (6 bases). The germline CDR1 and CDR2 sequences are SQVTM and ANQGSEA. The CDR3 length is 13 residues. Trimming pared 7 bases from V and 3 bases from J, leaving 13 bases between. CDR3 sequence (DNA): TGCAGCGCTCGACAGGACAACTACAATGAGCAGTTCTTC. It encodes CSARQDNYNEQFF.

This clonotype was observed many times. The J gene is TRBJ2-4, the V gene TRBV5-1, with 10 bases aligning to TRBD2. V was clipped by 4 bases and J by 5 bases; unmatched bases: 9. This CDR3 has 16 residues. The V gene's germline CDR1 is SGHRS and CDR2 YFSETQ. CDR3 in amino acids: CASSPSGGALENIQYF. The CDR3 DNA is TGCGCCAGCAGCCCAAGCGGGGGGGCTTTAGAAAACATTCAGTACTTC.